This is a list of T cell receptor beta chains from one sample in a study of blood T cell repertoires in COVID-19. Sequencing used immunoSEQ multiplex PCR; TCRdb keeps in-frame clones, though not all of them. The sample lists approximately 140,000 clones, around 85% seen once, with 2.5% to 3% in the top ten. The source material was peripheral blood. The source of these receptors is a woman in her forties with active or convalescent COVID-19. The CDR3 runs from the conserved cysteine through the conserved F or W. D genes are given only for firm matches. The listing skips clone size in some rows; elsewhere it reads once, few, many or a size class.

v_call: TRBV19
clone_size: NA
d_call: NA
j_call: TRBJ2-2
cdr3_aa: CASITRGMNTGELFF
cdr3_nt: TGTGCCAGTATAACTCGAGGGATGAACACCGGGGAGCTGTTTTTT

v_call: TRBV4-3
clone_size: NA
d_call: TRBD1
j_call: TRBJ1-2
cdr3_aa: CASSQITGQGAYGYTF
cdr3_nt: TGCGCCAGCAGCCAGATTACGGGACAGGGGGCCTATGGCTACACCTTC

v_call: TRBV10-2
clone_size: NA
d_call: TRBD1
j_call: TRBJ1-4
cdr3_aa: CASSEGPTGTGGAGRHEKLFF
cdr3_nt: TGCGCCAGCAGTGAGGGTCCAACCGGGACAGGGGGCGCTGGGAGGCATGAAAAACTGTTTTTT

v_call: TRBV7-6
clone_size: once
d_call: TRBD1
j_call: TRBJ2-7
cdr3_aa: CASSMTGTYEQYF
cdr3_nt: TGTGCCAGCAGCATGACAGGGACCTACGAGCAGTACTTC

v_call: TRBV25-1
clone_size: NA
d_call: NA
j_call: TRBJ2-7
cdr3_aa: CASTRTDTYEQYF
cdr3_nt: TGTGCCAGCACTAGGACAGATACCTACGAGCAGTACTTC

v_call: TRBV5-1
clone_size: NA
d_call: NA
j_call: TRBJ1-2
cdr3_aa: CASSTANYGYTF
cdr3_nt: TGCGCCAGCAGCACGGCTAACTATGGCTACACCTTC

v_call: TRBV24-1
clone_size: NA
d_call: NA
j_call: TRBJ1-2
cdr3_aa: CATSDPALDSANYGYTF
cdr3_nt: TGTGCCACCAGTGACCCGGCCCTCGACTCGGCCAACTATGGCTACACCTTC

v_call: TRBV5-1
clone_size: NA
d_call: NA
j_call: TRBJ2-3
cdr3_aa: CASSLGSLNQDTQYF
cdr3_nt: TGCGCCAGCAGCTTGGGCAGTCTCAACCAGGATACGCAGTATTTT

v_call: TRBV18
clone_size: NA
d_call: TRBD1
j_call: TRBJ1-6
cdr3_aa: CASSLKPGQEFYNSPLHF
cdr3_nt: TGTGCCAGCTCACTGAAGCCGGGACAGGAATTTTATAATTCACCCCTCCACTTT

v_call: TRBV18
clone_size: NA
d_call: NA
j_call: TRBJ2-1
cdr3_aa: CASSQGDPGSSQFF
cdr3_nt: TGTGCCAGCTCACAGGGGGACCCTGGGAGTTCGCAGTTCTTC

v_call: TRBV6-4
clone_size: NA
d_call: NA
j_call: TRBJ1-1
cdr3_aa: CASTPSAGNTEAFF
cdr3_nt: TGTGCCAGCACGCCATCGGCAGGGAACACTGAAGCTTTCTTT

v_call: TRBV2
clone_size: NA
d_call: NA
j_call: TRBJ1-5
cdr3_aa: CASIRDSNQPQHF
cdr3_nt: TGTGCCAGCATTCGCGATTCGAATCAGCCCCAGCATTTT

v_call: TRBV27
clone_size: NA
d_call: TRBD2
j_call: TRBJ2-2
cdr3_aa: CASNTYLGLAGGDSTGELFF
cdr3_nt: TGTGCCAGCAACACCTACTTGGGACTAGCGGGAGGTGATTCGACCGGGGAGCTGTTTTTT

v_call: TRBV9
clone_size: NA
d_call: NA
j_call: TRBJ2-2
cdr3_aa: CASGQGGTGELFF
cdr3_nt: TGTGCCAGCGGTCAGGGTGGCACCGGGGAGCTGTTTTTT

v_call: TRBV5-1
clone_size: NA
d_call: NA
j_call: TRBJ1-2
cdr3_aa: CASSFAGDYGYTF
cdr3_nt: TGCGCCAGCAGCTTCGCCGGGGATTATGGCTACACCTTC

v_call: TRBV6-5
clone_size: NA
d_call: NA
j_call: TRBJ1-1
cdr3_aa: CASSYGRSGTEAFF
cdr3_nt: TGTGCCAGCAGTTACGGTCGTTCGGGCACTGAAGCTTTCTTT

v_call: TRBV10-3
clone_size: NA
d_call: TRBD1
j_call: TRBJ1-3
cdr3_aa: CAISGQGSGNTIYF
cdr3_nt: TGTGCCATCAGTGGACAGGGAAGTGGAAACACCATATATTTT

v_call: TRBV5-1
clone_size: NA
d_call: TRBD2
j_call: TRBJ2-1
cdr3_aa: CASSLARTSGRVRDNEQFF
cdr3_nt: TGCGCCAGCAGCTTGGCCCGGACTAGCGGGAGAGTTAGGGACAATGAGCAGTTCTTC

v_call: TRBV27
clone_size: NA
d_call: NA
j_call: TRBJ1-1
cdr3_aa: CASSFSGGGRGNTEAFF
cdr3_nt: TGTGCCAGCAGTTTTAGTGGGGGGGGCAGAGGGAACACTGAAGCTTTCTTT

v_call: TRBV7-9
clone_size: once
d_call: TRBD1
j_call: TRBJ2-2
cdr3_aa: CASSLEIVTGGDTGELFF
cdr3_nt: TGTGCCAGCAGCTTAGAAATTGTGACAGGGGGCGACACCGGGGAGCTGTTTTTT

v_call: TRBV6-6
clone_size: NA
d_call: TRBD1
j_call: TRBJ1-1
cdr3_aa: CASSQGTGGSNTEAFF
cdr3_nt: TGTGCCAGCAGCCAAGGGACAGGGGGTTCGAACACTGAAGCTTTCTTT

v_call: TRBV4-2
clone_size: NA
d_call: NA
j_call: TRBJ1-1
cdr3_aa: CASSQANRASNTEAFF
cdr3_nt: TGTGCCAGCAGCCAAGCGAACAGGGCATCCAACACTGAAGCTTTCTTT

v_call: TRBV3-1/TRBV3-2
clone_size: NA
d_call: NA
j_call: TRBJ1-2
cdr3_aa: CASSRASRGRYTF
cdr3_nt: TGTGCCAGCAGCCGAGCTTCCAGGGGCCGCTACACCTTC

v_call: TRBV11-2
clone_size: NA
d_call: TRBD1
j_call: TRBJ2-2
cdr3_aa: CASSFLDRGAGELFF
cdr3_nt: TGTGCCAGCAGCTTTCTTGACAGGGGCGCCGGGGAGCTGTTTTTT

v_call: TRBV20-1
clone_size: NA
d_call: TRBD1
j_call: TRBJ2-1
cdr3_aa: CSAPGQGKRFF
cdr3_nt: TGCAGTGCCCCGGGACAGGGGAAAAGGTTCTTC

v_call: TRBV28
clone_size: NA
d_call: NA
j_call: TRBJ2-2
cdr3_aa: CASSFDSPRRRFGELFF
cdr3_nt: TGTGCCAGCAGTTTCGATAGCCCTAGACGTAGATTCGGGGAGCTGTTTTTT

v_call: TRBV21-1
clone_size: NA
d_call: NA
j_call: TRBJ1-5
cdr3_aa: CASSKGVRGLGDLHAYQPQHF
cdr3_nt: TGTGCCAGCAGCAAAGGGGTAAGGGGGCTGGGGGACCTTCACGCTTATCAGCCCCAGCATTTT

v_call: TRBV6-5
clone_size: NA
d_call: NA
j_call: TRBJ1-1
cdr3_aa: CASSLRTENTEAFF
cdr3_nt: TGTGCCAGCAGTCTGCGTACAGAGAACACTGAAGCTTTCTTT

v_call: TRBV6-2/TRBV6-3
clone_size: NA
d_call: TRBD1
j_call: TRBJ1-2
cdr3_aa: CASSYSTGGYGYTF
cdr3_nt: TGTGCCAGCAGTTACTCGACAGGGGGCTATGGCTACACCTTC

v_call: TRBV29-1
clone_size: NA
d_call: NA
j_call: TRBJ1-2
cdr3_aa: CSVEQASSYTF
cdr3_nt: TGCAGCGTTGAACAGGCCTCCAGCTACACCTTC

v_call: TRBV3-1/TRBV3-2
clone_size: NA
d_call: TRBD2
j_call: TRBJ2-1
cdr3_aa: CASSRWGGEGLAINNEQFF
cdr3_nt: TGTGCCAGCAGCCGTTGGGGTGGAGAGGGACTAGCGATCAACAATGAGCAGTTCTTC

v_call: TRBV4-1
clone_size: NA
d_call: NA
j_call: TRBJ2-7
cdr3_aa: CASSTGFWGEQYF
cdr3_nt: TGCGCCAGCAGCACGGGATTTTGGGGTGAGCAGTACTTC

v_call: TRBV30
clone_size: NA
d_call: TRBD1
j_call: TRBJ1-3
cdr3_aa: CACRGAYGNTIYF
cdr3_nt: TGTGCCTGCAGGGGGGCTTATGGAAACACCATATATTTT

v_call: TRBV6-5
clone_size: NA
d_call: NA
j_call: TRBJ1-6
cdr3_aa: CASRDGVFYNSPLHF
cdr3_nt: TGTGCCAGCCGGGATGGGGTTTTCTATAATTCACCCCTCCACTTT

v_call: TRBV2
clone_size: NA
d_call: TRBD1
j_call: TRBJ1-4
cdr3_aa: CASSAGQGASNEKLFF
cdr3_nt: TGTGCCAGCAGTGCGGGACAGGGGGCGAGTAATGAAAAACTGTTTTTT

v_call: TRBV6-5
clone_size: NA
d_call: TRBD1
j_call: TRBJ1-4
cdr3_aa: CASSPARGNEKLFF
cdr3_nt: TGTGCCAGCAGTCCCGCCAGGGGGAATGAAAAACTGTTTTTT

v_call: TRBV5-5
clone_size: NA
d_call: NA
j_call: TRBJ2-5
cdr3_aa: CASTLLQRFQETQYF
cdr3_nt: TGTGCCAGCACCTTGCTTCAGAGGTTCCAAGAGACCCAGTACTTC

v_call: TRBV20-1
clone_size: NA
d_call: NA
j_call: TRBJ2-3
cdr3_aa: CSAETGSTQYF
cdr3_nt: TGCAGTGCTGAAACAGGGTCGACGCAGTATTTT

v_call: TRBV28
clone_size: NA
d_call: TRBD1
j_call: TRBJ1-1
cdr3_aa: CASSSPPGQPNTEAFF
cdr3_nt: TGTGCCAGCAGTTCGCCGCCGGGACAGCCGAACACTGAAGCTTTCTTT

v_call: TRBV12-3/TRBV12-4
clone_size: NA
d_call: TRBD1
j_call: TRBJ1-3
cdr3_aa: CASSGTAGNTIYF
cdr3_nt: TGTGCCAGCAGTGGGACAGCTGGAAACACCATATATTTT

v_call: TRBV10-3
clone_size: NA
d_call: TRBD2
j_call: TRBJ2-5
cdr3_aa: CATALAADVQRTQYF
cdr3_nt: TGTGCCACCGCACTAGCGGCGGATGTCCAGAGGACCCAGTACTTC

v_call: TRBV18
clone_size: NA
d_call: TRBD1
j_call: TRBJ1-2
cdr3_aa: CASSPTGGEGYGYTF
cdr3_nt: TGTGCCAGCTCACCGACAGGGGGAGAGGGCTATGGCTACACCTTC

v_call: TRBV2
clone_size: few
d_call: TRBD1
j_call: TRBJ2-7
cdr3_aa: CASSGLFPGQGVQQYF
cdr3_nt: TGTGCCAGCAGTGGGTTGTTTCCGGGACAGGGGGTACAGCAGTACTTC

v_call: TRBV7-2
clone_size: once
d_call: TRBD2
j_call: TRBJ2-3
cdr3_aa: CASSRTSGAIPDTQYF
cdr3_nt: TGTGCCAGCAGTAGGACTAGCGGGGCCATCCCAGATACGCAGTATTTT

v_call: TRBV29-1
clone_size: NA
d_call: TRBD1
j_call: TRBJ1-5
cdr3_aa: CSVSEGAVDQPQHF
cdr3_nt: TGCAGCGTTTCGGAGGGGGCAGTCGATCAGCCCCAGCATTTT

v_call: TRBV5-5
clone_size: NA
d_call: NA
j_call: TRBJ1-1
cdr3_aa: CASSLVGENTEAFF
cdr3_nt: TGTGCCAGCAGCTTGGTCGGGGAAAACACTGAAGCTTTCTTT

v_call: TRBV27
clone_size: NA
d_call: TRBD1
j_call: TRBJ1-2
cdr3_aa: CASSLSVDRDRGNFYGYTF
cdr3_nt: TGTGCCAGCAGTTTATCGGTAGACCGGGACAGGGGAAACTTCTATGGCTACACCTTC

v_call: TRBV4-1
clone_size: NA
d_call: NA
j_call: TRBJ1-6
cdr3_aa: CASSQGDNNNSPLHF
cdr3_nt: TGCGCCAGCAGCCAAGGGGACAATAATAATTCACCCCTCCACTTT

v_call: TRBV10-3
clone_size: NA
d_call: NA
j_call: TRBJ1-2
cdr3_aa: CAISETGTRGYTF
cdr3_nt: TGTGCCATCAGTGAGACTGGGACACGCGGCTACACCTTC

v_call: TRBV27
clone_size: NA
d_call: NA
j_call: TRBJ1-2
cdr3_aa: CASWGLGANYGYTF
cdr3_nt: TGTGCCAGCTGGGGGCTCGGAGCTAACTATGGCTACACCTTC

v_call: TRBV2
clone_size: NA
d_call: TRBD1
j_call: TRBJ2-3
cdr3_aa: CATTGVITDTQYF
cdr3_nt: TGTGCCACTACAGGGGTAATCACAGATACGCAGTATTTT

v_call: TRBV5-1
clone_size: NA
d_call: TRBD1
j_call: TRBJ1-2
cdr3_aa: CASSAGQAHTYGYTF
cdr3_nt: TGCGCCAGCAGCGCGGGACAGGCACATACCTATGGCTACACCTTC

v_call: TRBV5-4
clone_size: NA
d_call: TRBD2
j_call: TRBJ2-3
cdr3_aa: CASSLFLAGSDTQYF
cdr3_nt: TGTGCCAGCAGCTTGTTCCTAGCGGGGTCTGATACGCAGTATTTT